This is a list of T cell receptor beta chains from one sample in a study of blood T cell repertoires in COVID-19. Clones were sequenced by immunoSEQ multiplex PCR, and TCRdb holds only the in-frame ones, with some missing. Here the sample spans some 200,000 clones, 84% being singletons. The specimen sequenced was peripheral blood. These receptors originate from a man aged 50 or older with active or convalescent COVID-19. Each CDR3 is given with its conserved first and last residue. D genes are given only for firm matches. Clone size is stated in some rows and not others, as once, few, many or a class when expanded.

D gene: NA; clone size: NA; J gene: TRBJ2-7; V gene: TRBV13; CDR3 protein: CASSSRTRGFSYEQYF; CDR3 DNA: TGTGCCAGCAGCTCCCGGACCAGGGGATTCTCCTACGAGCAGTACTTC
D gene: TRBD1; clone size: NA; J gene: TRBJ2-7; V gene: TRBV5-1; CDR3 protein: CASSKDRVTYEQYF; CDR3 DNA: TGCGCCAGCAGCAAGGACAGGGTCACCTACGAGCAGTACTTC
D gene: NA; clone size: NA; J gene: TRBJ2-1; V gene: TRBV4-3; CDR3 protein: CASSQDRSGAYNEQFF; CDR3 DNA: TGCGCCAGCAGCCAAGATAGGAGCGGAGCGTACAATGAGCAGTTCTTC
D gene: TRBD2; clone size: many; J gene: TRBJ2-2; V gene: TRBV20-1; CDR3 protein: CSASSGVTGELFF; CDR3 DNA: TGCAGTGCTAGTAGCGGGGTCACCGGGGAGCTGTTTTTT
D gene: NA; clone size: NA; J gene: TRBJ1-1; V gene: TRBV5-6; CDR3 protein: CASSFGQMNTEAFF; CDR3 DNA: TGTGCCAGCAGCTTCGGACAGATGAACACTGAAGCTTTCTTT
D gene: NA; clone size: NA; J gene: TRBJ2-7; V gene: TRBV6-2/TRBV6-3; CDR3 protein: CASSAPGRGLYEQYF; CDR3 DNA: TGTGCCAGCAGCGCCCCAGGGCGGGGCCTCTACGAGCAGTACTTC
D gene: NA; clone size: once; J gene: TRBJ1-4; V gene: TRBV28; CDR3 protein: CASSWWSLKREKLFF; CDR3 DNA: TGTGCCAGCAGTTGGTGGAGTCTTAAGAGGGAAAAACTGTTTTTT
D gene: TRBD2; clone size: NA; J gene: TRBJ2-2; V gene: TRBV5-1; CDR3 protein: CASSHSRLAGEMVGELFF; CDR3 DNA: TGCGCCAGCAGCCACTCCAGACTAGCGGGAGAAATGGTCGGGGAGCTGTTTTTT
D gene: NA; clone size: NA; J gene: TRBJ1-1; V gene: TRBV19; CDR3 protein: CASSIGARERTEAFF; CDR3 DNA: TGTGCCAGTAGTATAGGAGCCAGGGAACGGACTGAAGCTTTCTTT
D gene: NA; clone size: NA; J gene: TRBJ1-5; V gene: TRBV7-8; CDR3 protein: CASSFGLQRNQPQHF; CDR3 DNA: TGTGCCAGCAGCTTCGGTCTTCAACGCAATCAGCCCCAGCATTTT
D gene: TRBD2; clone size: NA; J gene: TRBJ2-5; V gene: TRBV9; CDR3 protein: CASSEGSSGGHQETQYF; CDR3 DNA: TGTGCCAGCAGCGAGGGGTCTAGCGGGGGCCACCAAGAGACCCAGTACTTC
D gene: NA; clone size: NA; J gene: TRBJ1-2; V gene: TRBV7-9; CDR3 protein: CASSLIQGNGYTF; CDR3 DNA: TGTGCCAGCAGCTTAATACAGGGTAATGGCTACACCTTC
D gene: NA; clone size: few; J gene: TRBJ1-1; V gene: TRBV6-6; CDR3 protein: CASSSAGIHTEAFF; CDR3 DNA: TGTGCCAGCAGTTCAGCAGGGATTCACACTGAAGCTTTCTTT
D gene: NA; clone size: NA; J gene: TRBJ2-2; V gene: TRBV11-1; CDR3 protein: CASENGDEGNTGELFF; CDR3 DNA: TGTGCCAGCGAAAATGGTGATGAGGGAAACACCGGGGAGCTGTTTTTT
D gene: TRBD2; clone size: NA; J gene: TRBJ2-4; V gene: TRBV5-4; CDR3 protein: CASRVAGAKNIQYF; CDR3 DNA: TGTGCCAGCAGGGTAGCGGGAGCCAAAAACATTCAGTACTTC
D gene: NA; clone size: few; J gene: TRBJ1-4; V gene: TRBV15; CDR3 protein: CATSRTATNEKLFF; CDR3 DNA: TGTGCCACCAGCAGGACAGCAACTAATGAAAAACTGTTTTTT
D gene: TRBD2; clone size: NA; J gene: TRBJ2-1; V gene: TRBV7-2; CDR3 protein: CASSYSGSFYNEQFF; CDR3 DNA: TGTGCCAGCAGCTATAGCGGGTCGTTTTACAATGAGCAGTTCTTC
D gene: TRBD1; clone size: few; J gene: TRBJ1-2; V gene: TRBV9; CDR3 protein: CASSVIGTDNYGYTF; CDR3 DNA: TGTGCCAGCAGCGTAATAGGGACAGATAACTATGGCTACACCTTC
D gene: NA; clone size: NA; J gene: TRBJ1-3; V gene: TRBV6-1; CDR3 protein: CASSEVAGRNTIYF; CDR3 DNA: TGTGCCAGCAGTGAAGTCGCGGGAAGAAACACCATATATTTT
D gene: TRBD1; clone size: NA; J gene: TRBJ1-5; V gene: TRBV28; CDR3 protein: CASSLWTGANQPQHF; CDR3 DNA: TGTGCCAGCAGTTTGTGGACAGGGGCTAATCAGCCCCAGCATTTT
D gene: NA; clone size: NA; J gene: TRBJ2-5; V gene: TRBV28; CDR3 protein: CASSLPSRGIVGSQETQYF; CDR3 DNA: TGTGCCAGCAGTTTGCCCTCCCGGGGGATTGTGGGTAGCCAAGAGACCCAGTACTTC
D gene: NA; clone size: NA; J gene: TRBJ1-3; V gene: TRBV28; CDR3 protein: CASSSTGHPSGNTIYF; CDR3 DNA: TGTGCCAGCAGTTCGACCGGACACCCTTCTGGAAACACCATATATTTT
D gene: NA; clone size: NA; J gene: TRBJ1-1; V gene: TRBV5-5; CDR3 protein: CASSGQIEAFF; CDR3 DNA: TGTGCCAGCAGCGGACAGATTGAAGCTTTCTTT
D gene: TRBD1; clone size: NA; J gene: TRBJ2-3; V gene: TRBV12-5; CDR3 protein: CASGVAGGFTDTQYF; CDR3 DNA: TGTGCTAGTGGTGTCGCAGGGGGCTTCACAGATACGCAGTATTTT
D gene: NA; clone size: NA; J gene: TRBJ1-5; V gene: TRBV7-2; CDR3 protein: CASSLSSRMQPQHF; CDR3 DNA: TGTGCCAGCAGCTTAAGTTCGAGGATGCAGCCCCAGCATTTT
D gene: TRBD1; clone size: NA; J gene: TRBJ2-1; V gene: TRBV5-1; CDR3 protein: CASSLGAGGIDEQFF; CDR3 DNA: TGCGCCAGCAGCTTGGGCGCAGGGGGCATCGATGAGCAGTTCTTC
D gene: TRBD1; clone size: NA; J gene: TRBJ2-1; V gene: TRBV4-1; CDR3 protein: CASSLTGGLWNEQFF; CDR3 DNA: TGCGCCAGCAGCCTTACAGGGGGCCTTTGGAATGAGCAGTTCTTC
D gene: TRBD1; clone size: NA; J gene: TRBJ1-4; V gene: TRBV6-5; CDR3 protein: CASSPGQVGLAELFF; CDR3 DNA: TGTGCCAGCAGCCCCGGACAGGTGGGCTTGGCGGAACTGTTTTTT
D gene: TRBD2; clone size: few; J gene: TRBJ2-2; V gene: TRBV4-3; CDR3 protein: CASSQDLFPGLGSTGELFF; CDR3 DNA: TGCGCCAGCAGCCAAGATCTATTCCCGGGACTAGGAAGCACCGGGGAGCTGTTTTTT
D gene: TRBD1; clone size: NA; J gene: TRBJ1-6; V gene: TRBV4-1; CDR3 protein: CASSQGQGIDSPLHF; CDR3 DNA: TGCGCCAGCAGCCAAGGACAGGGGATTGATTCACCCCTCCACTTT
D gene: TRBD1; clone size: few; J gene: TRBJ1-1; V gene: TRBV5-1; CDR3 protein: CASSRDRGSNTEAFF; CDR3 DNA: TGCGCCAGCAGCAGGGACAGGGGATCGAACACTGAAGCTTTCTTT
D gene: TRBD1; clone size: NA; J gene: TRBJ2-5; V gene: TRBV7-2; CDR3 protein: CASSRRGTGEETQYF; CDR3 DNA: TGTGCCAGCAGCCGGAGGGGGACAGGGGAAGAGACCCAGTACTTC
D gene: TRBD1; clone size: once; J gene: TRBJ2-7; V gene: TRBV19; CDR3 protein: CASSDRGLYEQYF; CDR3 DNA: TGTGCCAGTTCCGACAGGGGGCTTTACGAGCAGTACTTC
D gene: TRBD2; clone size: once; J gene: TRBJ2-1; V gene: TRBV27; CDR3 protein: CASGTSGNRGEQFF; CDR3 DNA: TGTGCCAGCGGGACTAGCGGGAATCGAGGTGAGCAGTTCTTC
D gene: NA; clone size: NA; J gene: TRBJ1-2; V gene: TRBV11-2; CDR3 protein: CASSHLDSPYGYTF; CDR3 DNA: TGTGCCAGCAGCCACCTAGACAGCCCATATGGCTACACCTTC